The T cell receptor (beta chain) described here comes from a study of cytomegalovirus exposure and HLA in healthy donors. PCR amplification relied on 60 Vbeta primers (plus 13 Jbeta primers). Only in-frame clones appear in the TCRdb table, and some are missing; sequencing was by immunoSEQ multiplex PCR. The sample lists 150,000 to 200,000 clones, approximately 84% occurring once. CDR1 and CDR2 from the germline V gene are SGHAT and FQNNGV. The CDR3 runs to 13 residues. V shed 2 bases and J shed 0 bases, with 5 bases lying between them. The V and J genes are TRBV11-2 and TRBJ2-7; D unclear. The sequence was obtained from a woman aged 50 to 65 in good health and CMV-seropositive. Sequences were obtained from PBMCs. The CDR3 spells CASSLYSSYEQYF. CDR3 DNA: TGTGCCAGCAGCTTATACTCCTCCTACGAGCAGTACTTC.